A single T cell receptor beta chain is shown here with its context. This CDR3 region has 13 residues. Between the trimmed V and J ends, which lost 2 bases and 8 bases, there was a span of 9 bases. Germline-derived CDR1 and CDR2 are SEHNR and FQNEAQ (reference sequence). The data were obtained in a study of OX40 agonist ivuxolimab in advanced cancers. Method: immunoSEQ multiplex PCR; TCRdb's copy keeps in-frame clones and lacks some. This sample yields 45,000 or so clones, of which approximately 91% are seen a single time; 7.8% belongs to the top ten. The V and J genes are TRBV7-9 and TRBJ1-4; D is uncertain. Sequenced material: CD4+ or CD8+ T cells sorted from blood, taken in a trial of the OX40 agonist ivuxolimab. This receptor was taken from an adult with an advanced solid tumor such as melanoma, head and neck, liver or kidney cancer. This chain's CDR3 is CASSLTNREKLFF. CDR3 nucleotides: TGTGCCAGCAGCTTAACCAATCGGGAAAAACTGTTTTTT.